This T cell receptor (beta chain) was observed in a study of regulatory T cells in long-lasting Graves disease. Study-wide findings and caveats: Study of thyroid tissue was not done, with only peripheral blood studied. The study found TRBV28, TRBJ1-2 and TRBJ2-5 favored in persistent disease. Only a small sample size was used, which may have cut accuracy.

Stated time point: newly diagnosed GD, antithyroid drugs for less than 3 months. The TCR library was prepared using RNA isolated from PBMCs. Arm-PCR of CDR3 regions and iRepertoire HTBI primers were the basis on which TCR beta libraries were built. TCRdb passed the multiplex PCR reads through MiXCR, listing each CDR3 protein once. In the table there are approximately 470,000 distinct CDR3 sequences, 15% to 20% of which are singletons. Germline CDR1 is SGDLS and CDR2 is YYNGEE. Deletions cut 0 bases from V and 5 bases from J, with 15 bases between. This CDR3 comprises 15 residues. In its sample, this clonotype was seen many times. Antigen specificity is unknown. These data were likewise used in another study, on T cells in Graves' hyperthyroidism and ophthalmopathy. That paper states: An initial round of RT-PCR targeting the TCR CDR3 relied on the HTBI primer set.

The sequenced sample was peripheral blood mononuclear cells (PBMCs), obtained at new diagnosis, from a patient treated with antithyroid drugs. The receptor comes from a man between 35 and 55 years old with Graves disease. The J gene is TRBJ2-7, the V gene TRBV9; D perhaps matches TRBD2 (6 bases). CDR3 in DNA: TGTGCCAGCAGCGTAGGATTCAGGGAGGTGGACGAGCAGTACTTC. Translation: CASSVGFREVDEQYF.